The rows below give T cell receptor beta chains drawn from one sample of a study of beta chain features in type 1 diabetes. Repertoires were generated with immunoSEQ multiplex PCR, while TCRdb's copy carries only in-frame clones and drops some. The table has nearly 250,000 clones, over 65% seen once. The specimen was naive CD4+ T cells from blood. Receptor source: a man aged 30-40 years in good health. The CDR3 runs from the conserved cysteine through the conserved F or W. A D gene is named only where the DNA matches it firmly. Expanded clones are given a class, and other clones once, few, many or no size at all.

V	J	size	length	D	CDR3
TRBV4-1	TRBJ1-3	-	16	-	CASSQDWGRSGNTIYF
TRBV7-8	TRBJ2-5	-	14	TRBD1	CASSTGQGGETQYF
TRBV5-6	TRBJ2-2	-	13	TRBD1	CASGTTGTGELFF
TRBV19	TRBJ2-1	-	17	TRBD2	CASSIYQREAQHNEQFF
TRBV5-1	TRBJ2-1	-	15	-	CASSSGHTSGNEQFF
TRBV29-1	TRBJ1-1	-	12	-	CSVLGTNTEAFF
TRBV5-1	TRBJ2-7	-	15	-	CASSSQGGTSEEQYF
TRBV30	TRBJ1-3	-	15	TRBD1	CAWSPGQGSGNTIYF
TRBV29-1	TRBJ2-1	-	15	-	CSVTGVEFAYNEQFF
TRBV5-4	TRBJ2-3	-	19	TRBD2	CASSLVRQREGHGTDTQYF
TRBV30	TRBJ2-3	few	10	-	CAWSVETQYF
TRBV11-2	TRBJ2-5	once	12	TRBD2	CATGSGGKTQYF
TRBV18	TRBJ2-5	-	13	-	CASSPRDGETQYF
TRBV20-1	TRBJ1-1	-	11	TRBD1	CSARQGTEAFF
TRBV2	TRBJ2-5	-	13	-	CASRAGRMETQYF
TRBV5-1	TRBJ1-4	once	15	-	CASSLFSRGNEKLFF
TRBV6-5	TRBJ2-1	-	13	TRBD1	CASSRGQYNEQFF
TRBV7-9	TRBJ2-3	once	17	TRBD2	CASSLFLRGARTDTQYF
TRBV30	TRBJ1-1	-	16	TRBD1	CAWTGQGKQIAAEAFF
TRBV30	TRBJ2-2	few	11	-	CASTGTGELFF
TRBV25-1	TRBJ1-2	-	16	TRBD1	CASSASRDRGRGGYTF
TRBV7-2	TRBJ2-3	-	15	TRBD2	CASSLASGYTDTQYF
TRBV28	TRBJ2-1	-	13	-	CASKRAEVREQFF
TRBV4-2	TRBJ2-1	-	16	-	CASSQDQRGSYNEQFF
TRBV28	TRBJ2-5	once	15	TRBD2	CASSPGLAGEETQYF
TRBV4-3	TRBJ2-1	-	14	-	CASSQDYRYNEQFF
TRBV7-9	TRBJ2-1	-	17	-	CASSLGSRISSYNEQFF
TRBV20-1	TRBJ2-2	few	11	-	CSAQVAGELFF
TRBV18	TRBJ2-6	once	18	TRBD2	CASSRVRAGEAGANVLTF